The following is a TCR beta chain sequence with its context. Its antigen is not identified. TCRdb's copy holds only in-frame clones and misses some; the assay was immunoSEQ multiplex PCR. The data show 10,000 to 13,000 clones, with approximately 86% seen just once and 7.8% held by the top ten. This sample was included in a study of tumor-infiltrating lymphocytes in localized non-small cell lung cancer. General study points: Different pieces of the same tissue went to different assays, confounding technical variation with intratumor heterogeneity.

Germline trimming cut 6 bases from V and 6 bases from J; bases unmatched to any gene: 8. The CDR3 runs to 16 residues. Germline assignment: CDR1 MDHEN and CDR2 SYDVKM. This chain uses TRBV28 with TRBJ1-6; 10 bases align to TRBD1. This clonotype was sampled from a human donor with non-small cell lung cancer. The sequencing input was uninvolved lung tissue not adjacent to the tumor. CDR3 bases: TGTGCCAGCAGGCCCACGACAGGGGGCGCTAATTCACCCCTCCACTTT. It encodes CASRPTTGGANSPLHF. Complete variable domain (other parts from reference TRBV28 and TRBJ1-6): DVKVTQSSRYLVKRTGEKVFLECVQDMDHENMFWYRQDPGLGLRLIYFSYDVKMKEKGDIPEGYSVSREKKERFSLILESASTNQTSMYLCASRPTTGGANSPLHFGNGTRLTVT.